Listed here are 9 T cell receptor beta chains from one sample, sequenced in a study of T cells after yellow fever vaccination. Each CDR3 protein is one row after TCRdb ran MiXCR on the 5' RACE reads. This sample has under 550,000 distinct CDR3 sequences, with 21% found just once. Sequenced here: PBMCs, sampled approximately 22 days after the first yellow fever vaccination. The receptors originated from a man between 18 and 35 years old who received the YFV17D yellow fever vaccine.

This clonotype was seen a handful of times. This sequence joins TRBV6-5 and TRBJ2-1; 16 nucleotides line up with TRBD2. Germline V CDR1 and CDR2: MNHEY, SVGAGI. The ends lost 3 bases at V and 6 bases at J; junction bases unmatched: 5. The CDR3 contains 17 residues. The CDR3 loop reads CASSYGTSGGAGNEQFF. CDR3 sequence (DNA): TGTGCCAGCAGTTATGGGACTAGCGGGGGGGCCGGCAATGAGCAGTTCTTC.

This chain uses TRBV28 with TRBJ2-7; 9 positions match TRBD2. Unmatched junction bases numbered 8, after V lost 10 bases and J lost 4 bases. This CDR3 is built from 13 residues. Germline loops: CDR1 MDHEN, CDR2 SYDVKM. The CDR3 DNA reads TGTGCCATGAGCGGCGGGGGGGCTTACGAGCAGTACTTC. It codes for CAMSGGGAYEQYF.

This clonotype has more than one count but fewer than ten. The rearrangement links TRBV6-5 to TRBJ2-7; no clear D gene. V lost 0 bases, J lost 1 base, and 7 bases lay in between. Germline V lookup: CDR1 MNHEY, CDR2 SVGAGI. The CDR3 is made up of 14 amino acids. CDR3 sequence reads: CASSYSRASYEQYF. CDR3 nucleotide sequence: TGTGCCAGCAGTTACTCTCGCGCATCCTACGAGCAGTACTTC.

The chain combines TRBV7-3 with TRBJ2-1; D not resolved. The CDR3 is 13 residues long. Germline-derived CDR1 and CDR2 are SGHTA and FQGTGA. V was trimmed by 3 bases and J by 7 bases, leaving 10 bases between them. CDR3 nucleotide sequence: TGTGCCAGCAGCTTTGAGTTAGGTAATGAGCAGTTCTTC. This sequence encodes CASSFELGNEQFF.

The chain links TRBV12-3 or TRBV12-4 to TRBJ2-5; 7 nucleotides match TRBD2. Trimming cost V 5 bases and J 4 bases; bases outside gene matches: 10. The CDR3 is made up of 15 amino acids. The CDR3 spells CASSLTYGGGETQYF. The CDR3 nucleotides read TGTGCCAGCAGTCTAACCTATGGGGGGGGAGAGACCCAGTACTTC.

The rearrangement links TRBV13 to TRBJ2-2, with TRBD1 identical over 8 bases. The germline gives CDR1 PRHDT, CDR2 FYEKMQ (reference sequence). With 5 bases clipped from V and 2 bases from J, the junction kept 7 bases outside the gene matches. This CDR3 has 16 amino acids. CDR3 DNA: TGTGCCAGCAGCCAGCGAGGACAGGGAAACACCGGGGAGCTGTTTTTT. Residues: CASSQRGQGNTGELFF.

V and J are TRBV29-1 and TRBJ2-1; no definite D call. The germline gives CDR1 SQVTM, CDR2 ANQGSEA. Between the trimmed V and J ends, which lost 3 bases and 1 base, there was a span of 10 bases. The CDR3 covers 14 residues. The CDR3: CSVDGPPSYNEQFF. DNA of the CDR3: TGCAGCGTTGATGGCCCGCCTTCCTACAATGAGCAGTTCTTC.

The chain carries TRBV19 and TRBJ2-3, with 11 bases matching TRBD1. Germline CDR1 reads LNHDA; CDR2 reads SQIVND (reference sequence). The trim removed 10 bases at V and 1 base at J, leaving 10 bases unmatched. The CDR3 has 16 residues. The CDR3 nucleotides read TGTGCCACCATGGACAGGGGGCGTGAAGGCACAGATACGCAGTATTTT. Its translation is CATMDRGREGTDTQYF.

This clonotype was detected many times. The V and J genes are TRBV4-3 and TRBJ1-4; possibly TRBD1 for D (5 bases). The V end was cut by 0 bases, the J end by 13 bases, with 15 bases between. The CDR3 is 14 residues long. Germline CDR1 and CDR2: LGHNA and YSLEER. Here the CDR3 DNA reads TGCGCCAGCAGCCAAGAGCGCCAGGGTAATCCACTGTTTTTT. It yields the protein CASSQERQGNPLFF.